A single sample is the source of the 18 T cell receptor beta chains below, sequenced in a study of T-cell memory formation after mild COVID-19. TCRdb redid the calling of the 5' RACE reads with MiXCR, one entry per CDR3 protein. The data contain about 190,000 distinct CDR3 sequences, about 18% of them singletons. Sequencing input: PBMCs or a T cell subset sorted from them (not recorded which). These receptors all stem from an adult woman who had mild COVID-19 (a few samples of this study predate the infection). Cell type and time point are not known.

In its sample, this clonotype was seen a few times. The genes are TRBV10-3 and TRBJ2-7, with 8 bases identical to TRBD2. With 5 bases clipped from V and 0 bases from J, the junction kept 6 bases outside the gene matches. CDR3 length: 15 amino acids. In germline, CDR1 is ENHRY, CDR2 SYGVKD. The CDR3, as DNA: TGTGCCATCAGTCTCACTAGCGGTACCTCCTACGAGCAGTACTTC. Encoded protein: CAISLTSGTSYEQYF.

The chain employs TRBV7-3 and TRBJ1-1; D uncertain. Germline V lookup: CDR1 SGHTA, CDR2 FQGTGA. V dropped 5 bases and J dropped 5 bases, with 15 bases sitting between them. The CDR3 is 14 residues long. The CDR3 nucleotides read TGTGCCAGCAGCCCGGACTCCCTGAGGACTGAAGCTTTCTTT. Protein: CASSPDSLRTEAFF.

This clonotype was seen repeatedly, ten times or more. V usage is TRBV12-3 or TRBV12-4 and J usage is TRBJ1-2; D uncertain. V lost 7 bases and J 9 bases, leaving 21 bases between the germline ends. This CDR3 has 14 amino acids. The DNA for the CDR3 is TGTGCCAGCAACTCCCGGCGGCAGGCGTTCAGCTACACCTTC. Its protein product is CASNSRRQAFSYTF.

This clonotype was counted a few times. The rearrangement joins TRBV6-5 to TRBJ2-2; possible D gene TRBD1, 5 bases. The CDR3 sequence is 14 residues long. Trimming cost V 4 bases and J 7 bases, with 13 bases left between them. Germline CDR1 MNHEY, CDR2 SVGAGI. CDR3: CASSFPRVGGELFF. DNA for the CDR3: TGTGCCAGCAGTTTCCCCAGGGTTGGCGGGGAGCTGTTTTTT.

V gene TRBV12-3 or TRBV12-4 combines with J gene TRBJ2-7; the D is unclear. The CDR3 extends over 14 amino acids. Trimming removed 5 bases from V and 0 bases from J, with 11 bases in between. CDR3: CASSNARSSYEQYF. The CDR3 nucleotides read TGTGCCAGCAGTAACGCCAGATCCTCCTACGAGCAGTACTTC.

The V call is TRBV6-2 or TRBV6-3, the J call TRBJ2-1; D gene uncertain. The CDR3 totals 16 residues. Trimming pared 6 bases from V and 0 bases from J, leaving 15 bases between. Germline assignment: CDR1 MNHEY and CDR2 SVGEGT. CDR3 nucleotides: TGTGCCAGCAGCCCTGCCACTGCCAGCTCCTACAATGAGCAGTTCTTC. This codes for CASSPATASSYNEQFF.

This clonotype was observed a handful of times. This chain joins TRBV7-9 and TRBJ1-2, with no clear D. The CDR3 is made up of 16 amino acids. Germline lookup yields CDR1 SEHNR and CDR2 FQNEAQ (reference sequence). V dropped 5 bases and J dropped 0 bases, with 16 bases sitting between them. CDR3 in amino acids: CASSPSSGSANYGYTF. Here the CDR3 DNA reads TGTGCCAGCAGCCCCTCCAGTGGGTCAGCTAACTATGGCTACACCTTC.

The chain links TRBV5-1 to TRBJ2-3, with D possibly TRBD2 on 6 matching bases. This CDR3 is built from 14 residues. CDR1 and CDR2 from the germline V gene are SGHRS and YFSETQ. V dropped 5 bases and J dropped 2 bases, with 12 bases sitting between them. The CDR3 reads CASSPGTHTDTQYF. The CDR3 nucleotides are TGCGCCAGCAGTCCCGGGACTCACACAGATACGCAGTATTTT.

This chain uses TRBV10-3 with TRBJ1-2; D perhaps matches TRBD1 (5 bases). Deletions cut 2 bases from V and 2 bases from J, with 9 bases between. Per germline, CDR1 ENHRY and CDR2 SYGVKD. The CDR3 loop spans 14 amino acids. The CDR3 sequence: CAISENGANYGYTF. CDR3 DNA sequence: TGTGCCATCAGTGAGAACGGGGCGAACTATGGCTACACCTTC.

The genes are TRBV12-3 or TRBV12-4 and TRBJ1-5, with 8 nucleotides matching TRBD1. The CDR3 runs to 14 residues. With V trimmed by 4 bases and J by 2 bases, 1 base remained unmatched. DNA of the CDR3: TGTGCCAGCAGTTCGGACAGGGGCAATCAGCCCCAGCATTTT. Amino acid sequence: CASSSDRGNQPQHF.

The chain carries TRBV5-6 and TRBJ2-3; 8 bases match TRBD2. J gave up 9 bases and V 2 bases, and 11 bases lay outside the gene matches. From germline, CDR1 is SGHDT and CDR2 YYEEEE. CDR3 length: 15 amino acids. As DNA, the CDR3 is TGTGCCAGCAGCTTAGGTGCGGGAGGTGGTACAACGCAGTATTTT. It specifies CASSLGAGGGTTQYF. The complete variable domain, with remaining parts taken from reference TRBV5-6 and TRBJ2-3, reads DAGVTQSPTHLIKTRGQQVTLRCSPKSGHDTVSWYQQALGQGPQFIFQYYEEEERQRGNFPDRFSGHQFPNYSSELNVNALLLGDSALYLCASSLGAGGGTTQYFGPGTRLTVL.

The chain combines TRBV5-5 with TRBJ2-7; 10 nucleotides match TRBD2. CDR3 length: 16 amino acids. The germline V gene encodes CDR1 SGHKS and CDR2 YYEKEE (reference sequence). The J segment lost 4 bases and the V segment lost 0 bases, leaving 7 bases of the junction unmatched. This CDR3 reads CASSLAPAGGTYEQYF. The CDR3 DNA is TGTGCCAGCAGCTTGGCCCCAGCGGGGGGGACTTACGAGCAGTACTTC.

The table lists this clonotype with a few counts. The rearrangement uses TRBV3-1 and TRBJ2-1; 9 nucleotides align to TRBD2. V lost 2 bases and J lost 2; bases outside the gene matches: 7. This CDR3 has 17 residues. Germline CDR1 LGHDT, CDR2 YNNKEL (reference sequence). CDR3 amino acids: CASSQSAGGDPYNEQFF. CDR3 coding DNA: TGTGCCAGCAGCCAAAGCGCGGGGGGGGACCCCTACAATGAGCAGTTCTTC.

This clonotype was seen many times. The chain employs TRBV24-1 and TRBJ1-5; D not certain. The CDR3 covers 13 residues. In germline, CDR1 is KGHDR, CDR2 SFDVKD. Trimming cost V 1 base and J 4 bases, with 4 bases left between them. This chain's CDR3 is CATSDFTNQPQHF. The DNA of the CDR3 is TGTGCCACCAGTGATTTCACGAATCAGCCCCAGCATTTT.

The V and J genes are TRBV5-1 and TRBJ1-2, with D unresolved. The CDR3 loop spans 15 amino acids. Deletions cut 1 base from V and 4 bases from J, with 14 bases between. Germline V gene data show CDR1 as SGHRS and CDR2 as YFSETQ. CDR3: CASSLSSGSRYGYTF. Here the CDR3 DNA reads TGCGCCAGCAGCTTGTCTTCAGGAAGCCGCTATGGCTACACCTTC. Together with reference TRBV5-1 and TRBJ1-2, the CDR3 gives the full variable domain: KAGVTQTPRYLIKTRGQQVTLSCSPISGHRSVSWYQQTPGQGLQFLFEYFSETQRNKGNFPGRFSGRQFSNSRSEMNVSTLELGDSALYLCASSLSSGSRYGYTFGSGTRLTVV.

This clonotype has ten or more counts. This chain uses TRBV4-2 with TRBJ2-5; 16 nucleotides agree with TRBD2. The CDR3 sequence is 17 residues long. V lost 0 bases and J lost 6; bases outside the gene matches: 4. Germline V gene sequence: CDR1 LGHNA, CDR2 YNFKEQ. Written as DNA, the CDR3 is TGTGCCAGCAGCCAAGAGGGGACTAGCGGGGGGGTGAAGACCCAGTACTTC. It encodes CASSQEGTSGGVKTQYF.

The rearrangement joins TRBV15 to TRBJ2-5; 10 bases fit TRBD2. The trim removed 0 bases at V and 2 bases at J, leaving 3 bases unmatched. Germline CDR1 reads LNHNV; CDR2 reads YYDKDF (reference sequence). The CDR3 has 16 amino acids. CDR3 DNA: TGTGCCACCAGCAGAGATAAAGCGGGGGGGCAAGAGACCCAGTACTTC. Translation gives CATSRDKAGGQETQYF.

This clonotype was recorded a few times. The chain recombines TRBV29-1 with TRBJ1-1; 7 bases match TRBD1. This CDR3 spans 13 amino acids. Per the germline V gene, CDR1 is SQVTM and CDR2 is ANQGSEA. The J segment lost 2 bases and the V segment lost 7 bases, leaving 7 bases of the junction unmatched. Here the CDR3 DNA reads TGCAGCGGCCACAGGGGTAGCAACACTGAAGCTTTCTTT. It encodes CSGHRGSNTEAFF.